What follows are 30 T cell receptor beta chains derived from one specimen sequenced in a study of blood T cells in healthy people across ages. The use of a sample-barcoded 5' primer and a J-beta primer mix characterized a second PCR of about 7 to 12 cycles. TCRdb redid the calling of the 5' RACE reads with MiXCR, one entry per CDR3 protein. This sample has some 790,000 distinct CDR3 sequences, with 29% found just once. The material sequenced was blood. These receptors were obtained from a woman older than 75 in good health.

This clonotype turned up a few times. CDR3 nucleotides: TGTGCCAGTAGCCCAGGGGCCGGGGGCATTTACGAGCAGTACTTC. Translation gives CASSPGAGGIYEQYF. This chain links TRBV19 with TRBJ2-7; tentatively, D is TRBD1 or TRBD2 (6 bases each). The V end was cut by 6 bases, the J end by 4 bases, with 19 bases between. Germline V lookup: CDR1 LNHDA, CDR2 SQIVND (reference sequence). The CDR3 extends over 15 amino acids.

For this clonotype: This sequence may be a read error, since a much larger clone differs from it by one base. The CDR3 loop reads CASSPEGSAYNSPLHF. The CDR3, as DNA: TGTGCCAGCAGCCCAGAGGGCAGCGCCTATAATTCACCCCTCCACTTT. The chain has TRBV27 and TRBJ1-6; D uncertain. Looked up from germline, CDR1 is MNHEY and CDR2 is SMNVEV (reference sequence). The CDR3 totals 16 residues. V was clipped by 6 bases and J by 2 bases, with 14 bases between them.

The rearrangement joins TRBV20-1 to TRBJ2-5, with D hard to call. CDR3 length equals 16 residues. V was clipped by 0 bases and J by 3 bases, with 17 bases between them. CDR1 and CDR2 from the germline V gene are DFQATT and SNEGSKA (reference sequence). This CDR3 is CSARDLGVGQKETQYF. As DNA, the CDR3 is TGCAGTGCTAGAGATCTCGGCGTTGGGCAGAAAGAGACCCAGTACTTC.

A note on this clonotype: A much larger clone differs by one base, so this may be a read error. The rearrangement joins TRBV6-1 to TRBJ2-1, with no clear D. This CDR3 comprises 17 residues. Germline CDR1 is MNHNS and CDR2 is SASEGT. CDR3 amino acids: CASSDSLLPSSCNEQFF. The CDR3 DNA reads TGTGCCAGCAGTGATTCCCTCTTACCGAGCTCCTGCAATGAGCAGTTCTTC.

This clonotype came up many times. In DNA, the CDR3 is TGTGCCAGCAAGGAGGACTCCTATAATTCACCCCTCCACTTT. It specifies CASKEDSYNSPLHF. V and J are TRBV12-3 or TRBV12-4 and TRBJ1-6; D unresolved. The CDR3 consists of 14 residues. The V and J ends lost 7 bases and 0 bases respectively, with 7 bases between them.

This clonotype was seen many times. This sequence joins TRBV6-2 or TRBV6-3 and TRBJ1-5, with a possible D match to TRBD1 (6 bases). Deletions cut 6 bases from V and 6 bases from J, with 24 bases between. The V gene's germline CDR1 is MNHEY and CDR2 SVGEGT. The CDR3 extends over 17 amino acids. The CDR3 DNA is TGTGCCAGCAGCCCCGGAATGAAACAGGGAAGTGTTCAGCCCCAGCATTTT. Translation: CASSPGMKQGSVQPQHF.

There are many counts of this clonotype. The CDR3 region is CASSFRQGANAKNIQYF. The CDR3 DNA follows: TGTGCCAGCAGTTTCAGGCAGGGGGCAAATGCCAAAAACATTCAGTACTTC. V usage is TRBV12-3 or TRBV12-4 and J usage is TRBJ2-4; TRBD1 agrees at 8 bases. V dropped 3 bases and J dropped 1; count of bases not matched to a gene: 8. The CDR3 contains 17 residues.

The V and J genes are TRBV28 and TRBJ2-7, with D possibly TRBD2 on 6 matching bases. The CDR3 spans 16 residues. V shed 1 base and J shed 2 bases, with 15 bases lying between them. Germline CDR1 and CDR2: MDHEN and SYDVKM. CDR3 loop: CASSLSSGGSPYEQYF. The CDR3 DNA is TGTGCCAGCAGTTTATCCTCCGGGGGTTCACCCTACGAGCAGTACTTC.

A few counts support this clonotype. The chain has TRBV11-2 and TRBJ2-7, with 9 positions matching TRBD1. Germline CDR1 is SGHAT and CDR2 is FQNNGV. This CDR3 comprises 15 residues. The V segment lost 4 bases and the J segment 7 bases; nucleotides outside the gene matches: 11. The CDR3 nucleotides read TGTGCCAGCAGCTCGGAAGGGACAGGGTTGCTAGAGCAGTACTTC. This encodes CASSSEGTGLLEQYF.

The chain has TRBV5-1 and TRBJ2-7; D tentatively reads TRBD1 or TRBD2 (5 bases each). V lost 0 bases to trimming and J lost 6 bases, with 10 bases between them. The CDR3 loop spans 13 amino acids. The germline gives CDR1 SGHRS, CDR2 YFSETQ. The CDR3 DNA reads as TGCGCCAGCAGCTTGGTGGGGGAACGCGAGCAGTACTTC. Translation gives CASSLVGEREQYF.

This clonotype was picked up many times. The chain joins TRBV6-1 to TRBJ2-3; D is perhaps TRBD1 (6 bases). There are 15 residues in the CDR3. Trimming pared 6 bases from V and 1 base from J, leaving 14 bases between. Germline CDR1 MNHNS, CDR2 SASEGT. Here the CDR3 DNA reads TGTGCCAGCAGGGGAGACAGGTTCCGCACAGATACGCAGTATTTT. Its translation is CASRGDRFRTDTQYF.

This chain links TRBV19 with TRBJ2-7, with a possible D match to TRBD2 (5 bases). V lost 5 bases and J lost 4, with 21 bases in between. The germline gives CDR1 LNHDA, CDR2 SQIVND (reference sequence). The CDR3 has 16 amino acids. The CDR3, as DNA: TGTGCCAGTAGTCCTCCCGTTGGAGGTCCTCTGTACGAGCAGTACTTC. It specifies CASSPPVGGPLYEQYF.

This clonotype was counted ten times or more. The chain links TRBV13 to TRBJ2-7; 8 positions match TRBD2. This CDR3 has 14 amino acids. Germline loops: CDR1 PRHDT, CDR2 FYEKMQ (reference sequence). V shed 5 bases, J shed 0 bases, and the junction held 3 bases outside the gene matches. This chain's CDR3 is CASSPGGVSYEQYF. Written as DNA, the CDR3 is TGTGCCAGCAGCCCCGGGGGGGTCTCCTACGAGCAGTACTTC.

This chain links TRBV6-2 or TRBV6-3 with TRBJ1-1, with unresolved D. V gave up 3 bases and J gave up 1 base, with 12 bases separating them. Germline V gene data show CDR1 as MNHEY and CDR2 as SVGEGT. CDR3 length equals 15 residues. The CDR3 protein is CASSYGPPRNTEAFF. In nucleotides, the CDR3 is TGTGCCAGCAGTTATGGGCCGCCCAGGAACACTGAAGCTTTCTTT.

This clonotype was seen only a few times. V gene TRBV2 combines with J gene TRBJ2-7; D not certain. This CDR3 spans 13 amino acids. The germline V gene encodes CDR1 SNHLY and CDR2 FYNNEI. The V end lost 5 bases, the J end lost 10 bases, and 18 bases lay between the germline ends. The CDR3, as DNA: TGTGCCAGCAGTCCCGGAGCGACCCAGTCCCAGTACTTC. It is translated as CASSPGATQSQYF.

The chain combines TRBV4-3 with TRBJ2-1; 12 positions agree with TRBD2. The J call may not be correct, given that the DNA end is closer to TRBJ2-7. Germline loops: CDR1 LGHNA, CDR2 YSLEER. This CDR3 is 17 amino acids long. Here the CDR3 reads CASSQTSGGSYNSEQYF. The CDR3 region has the DNA TGCGCCAGCAGCCAAACTAGCGGGGGGAGTTACAACAGTGAGCAGTACTTC.

This chain joins TRBV12-3 or TRBV12-4 and TRBJ2-3; D may match TRBD1 or TRBD2 (5 bases each). Deletions cut 6 bases from V and 6 bases from J, with 13 bases between. CDR3 length: 13 amino acids. CDR3 region: CASRLGAADTQYF. Written as DNA, the CDR3 is TGTGCCAGCAGGCTCGGGGCTGCGGATACGCAGTATTTT.

A note on this clonotype: At one end, the junction sequence differs from germline, possibly due to a read error. The V and J genes are TRBV7-9 and TRBJ2-5; 10 nucleotides line up with TRBD2. The CDR3 contains 16 residues. The germline V gene encodes CDR1 SEHNR and CDR2 FQNEAQ (reference sequence). The CDR3 DNA reads as TGTGTCAGCAGCTTATTGGCTAGCGGGAGTAGGGAGACCCAGTACTTC. Translation gives CVSSLLASGSRETQYF. Combining the CDR3 with reference TRBV7-9 and TRBJ2-5 gives the whole variable domain DTGVSQNPRHKITKRGQNVTFRCDPISEHNRLYWYRQTLGQGPEFLTYFQNEAQLEKSRLLSDRFSAERPKGSFSTLEIQRTEQGDSAMYLCVSSLLASGSRETQYFGPGTRLLVL.

This clonotype was detected ten times or more. This chain connects TRBV9 to TRBJ1-1, with D possibly TRBD1 on 6 matching bases. Germline CDR1 reads SGDLS; CDR2 reads YYNGEE. The germline V and J ends were trimmed by 3 bases and 3 bases, with 12 bases remaining between them. The CDR3 runs 14 residues. The CDR3 spells CASSALQGHTEAFF. DNA for the CDR3: TGTGCCAGCAGCGCCCTACAGGGACACACTGAAGCTTTCTTT.

This clonotype came up a few times. The J gene is TRBJ1-2, the V gene TRBV3-1; D remains ambiguous. The V end was cut by 2 bases, the J end by 0 bases, with 13 bases between. Germline CDR1 is LGHDT and CDR2 is YNNKEL (reference sequence). CDR3 size: 16 residues. CDR3 in amino acids: CASSQRVRRANYGYTF. The CDR3 coding sequence is TGTGCCAGCAGCCAAAGGGTGCGGAGAGCTAACTATGGCTACACCTTC.

This clonotype was picked up a small number of times. This chain connects TRBV7-9 to TRBJ1-6, with 7 bases lining up with TRBD1. Per germline, CDR1 SEHNR and CDR2 FQNEAQ (reference sequence). Unmatched junction bases numbered 5, after V lost 5 bases and J lost 10 bases. This CDR3 contains 13 residues. CDR3: CASSVTGESPLHF. The CDR3 coding sequence is TGTGCCAGCAGCGTCACAGGGGAGTCACCCCTCCACTTT.

As regards this clonotype: At one boundary the junction diverges from the germline segment, which might be a read error. The V call is TRBV7-2, the J call TRBJ1-5; TRBD1 aligns across 9 bases. Germline assignment: CDR1 SGHTA and CDR2 FQGNSA. This CDR3 is 15 amino acids long. CDR3 region: CAGSPGQGANQPQHF. In DNA, the CDR3 is TGTGCCGGCAGCCCGGGACAGGGCGCCAATCAGCCCCAGCATTTT.

Comment on this clonotype: One junction end does not reproduce the germline sequence, and a read error may be involved. This CDR3 reads CASSPGRSTGTQYF. In DNA, the CDR3 is TGTGCCAGCAGCCCGGGACGTTCCACAGGTACGCAGTATTTT. J is TRBJ2-3 and V is TRBV11-2, with D perhaps matching TRBD1 or TRBD2 (5 bases each). The CDR3 extends over 14 amino acids. The germline gives CDR1 SGHAT, CDR2 FQNNGV.

The chain is built from TRBV27 and TRBJ2-2; D gene unclear. The V end was cut by 3 bases, the J end by 0 bases, with 5 bases between. The CDR3 covers 14 residues. In germline, CDR1 is MNHEY, CDR2 SMNVEV (reference sequence). In DNA, the CDR3 is TGTGCCAGCAGTTTTGTAACGAACACCGGGGAGCTGTTTTTT. Translated: CASSFVTNTGELFF.

Turning to this clonotype: Since a much larger clone is just one base distant, this may be a read error. This chain uses TRBV7-2 with TRBJ1-2, with a weak D call TRBD1 (5 bases). This CDR3 has 13 amino acids. Per the germline V gene, CDR1 is SGHTA and CDR2 is FQGNSA. The CDR3 is CASSLVRERGCTF. The CDR3 DNA is TGTGCCAGCAGCTTAGTCCGGGAGAGGGGCTGCACCTTC.

The chain links TRBV29-1 to TRBJ1-4; D not certain. V was cut by 6 bases and J by 8 bases, with 13 bases left in between. The CDR3 spans 12 residues. The germline CDR1 and CDR2 sequences are SQVTM and ANQGSEA. CDR3 residues: CSVGEGGEKLFF. CDR3 sequence (DNA): TGCAGCGTAGGTGAGGGTGGAGAAAAACTGTTTTTT.

In regard to this clonotype: Since a much larger clone is just one base distant, this may be a read error. V and J are TRBV18 and TRBJ2-6; D perhaps matches TRBD1 (5 bases). The CDR3 contains 14 residues. Per germline, CDR1 KGHSH and CDR2 LQKENI. The CDR3 protein is CASSPPVGASVLTF. CDR3 bases: TGTGCCAGCTCACCACCAGTTGGGGCCAGCGTCCTGACTTTC.

This clonotype was seen at least ten times. This rearrangement joins TRBV12-3 or TRBV12-4 to TRBJ1-2, with D perhaps TRBD1 (6 bases). CDR3 size: 13 residues. The germline V and J ends were trimmed by 3 bases and 4 bases, with 9 bases remaining between them. This chain's CDR3 is CASSFWGPYGYTF. For the CDR3, the DNA is TGTGCCAGCAGTTTTTGGGGGCCCTATGGCTACACCTTC.

The chain has TRBV29-1 and TRBJ2-1, with D perhaps given as TRBD1 or TRBD2 (5 bases each). TRBJ2-7 matches the DNA end more closely, so the J call is doubtful. Germline CDR1 reads SQVTM; CDR2 reads ANQGSEA. This CDR3 spans 13 amino acids. The CDR3 DNA sequence: TGCAGCGTTGGGGTCGGGACCGGCAATGAGCAGTACTTC. Protein sequence: CSVGVGTGNEQYF.

This clonotype was seen a few times. This rearrangement joins TRBV2 to TRBJ2-2, with a weak D call TRBD2 (6 bases). Trimming left V 6 bases short and J 4 bases short, with 15 bases between. The CDR3 covers 15 residues. The germline gives CDR1 SNHLY, CDR2 FYNNEI. CDR3 in DNA: TGTGCCAGCAGGGGAGGACTAACAAGCACCGGGGAGCTGTTTTTT. This codes for CASRGGLTSTGELFF.